This is a list of T cell receptor beta chains from one sample in a study of T cell responses to AZD1222 COVID-19 vaccine. Method: immunoSEQ multiplex PCR; TCRdb's copy keeps in-frame clones and lacks some. The table lists about 130,000 clones, roughly 92% of them singletons. The source material was peripheral blood, sampled 28 days after the second AZD1222 dose. The receptors stem from an adult who received the AZD1222 COVID-19 vaccine. The CDR3 runs from the conserved cysteine through the conserved F or W. Fields, in order: J gene, clone size, D gene, V gene, CDR3 DNA, CDR3 protein. A D gene is named only where the DNA matches it firmly. Some rows have no size entry. The others give once, few or many, or a class for an expanded clone.

TRBJ2-1,NA,TRBD1,TRBV7-9,TGTGCCAGCAGCTTAAAGGCCAGGACAGGGACTGAGCAGTTCTTC,CASSLKARTGTEQFF
TRBJ1-1,few,TRBD1,TRBV2,TGTGCCAGCAGTGATGTGGGACAGGGGGACACTGAAGCTTTCTTT,CASSDVGQGDTEAFF
TRBJ2-7,once,NA,TRBV25-1,TGTGCCAGCAGTGCGGGTTCGTCTGGGTCCTACGAGCAGTACTTC,CASSAGSSGSYEQYF
TRBJ2-1,NA,TRBD2,TRBV4-1,TGCGCCAGCGAGCGTTCTAGCGGGAGTAGATTAAATGAGCAGTTCTTC,CASERSSGSRLNEQFF
TRBJ1-5,NA,TRBD1,TRBV7-8,TGTGCCAGCAGCCGGGGGGAGGGGGCTCGAAGCAATCAGCCCCAGCATTTT,CASSRGEGARSNQPQHF
TRBJ2-1,NA,NA,TRBV2,TGTGCCAGCGGGGCAGACAGGAGCTCCTACAATGAGCAGTTCTTC,CASGADRSSYNEQFF
TRBJ2-1,once,NA,TRBV27,TGTGCCAGCAGTCGAACCGGAGCCTTCTACAATGAGCAGTTCTTC,CASSRTGAFYNEQFF
TRBJ2-3,few,NA,TRBV7-2,TGTGCCAGCAGCTTAGTCGCCGGGACAGATACGCAGTATTTT,CASSLVAGTDTQYF
TRBJ1-6,NA,NA,TRBV19,TGTGCCAGTAGTATTGGCGGGAGTTCACCCCCCCACTTT,CASSIGGSSPPHF
TRBJ2-1,NA,NA,TRBV4-3,TGCGCCAGCAGCCTGCCGGGGGTTTACAATGAGCAGTTCTTC,CASSLPGVYNEQFF
TRBJ1-1,NA,NA,TRBV15,TGTGCCACGGGACGCGGACGTAGGAACACTGAAGCTTTCTTT,CATGRGRRNTEAFF
TRBJ1-6,NA,NA,TRBV12-3/TRBV12-4,TGTGCCAGCAGCTCAGGTGGCTCACCCCTCCACTTT,CASSSGGSPLHF
TRBJ1-3,NA,TRBD1,TRBV4-2,TGTGCCAGCAGCCAAGAGGTGTTGCGACAGGGGGTTTCCCTAAGCTCTGGAAACACCATATATTTT,CASSQEVLRQGVSLSSGNTIYF
TRBJ1-1,NA,NA,TRBV29-1,TGCAGCGGATACACAAACACTGAAGCTTTCTTT,CSGYTNTEAFF
TRBJ2-3,NA,NA,TRBV6-1,TGTGCCAGCAGTGAAGGCCCGAGGGGGAGCACAGATACGCAGTATTTT,CASSEGPRGSTDTQYF
TRBJ2-4,NA,NA,TRBV5-5,TGTGCCAGCAGCCCTCCGGTAGTAAAAAACATTCAGTACTTC,CASSPPVVKNIQYF
TRBJ2-7,once,TRBD1,TRBV5-4,TGTGCCAGCAGCCTGGCCCGGACAGGGGGTAAGAACGAGCAGTACTTC,CASSLARTGGKNEQYF
TRBJ2-2,NA,NA,TRBV19,TGTGCCAGTAGTATCGTTTGGACACTCCCAGACACCGGGGAGCTGTTTTTT,CASSIVWTLPDTGELFF
TRBJ2-5,NA,NA,TRBV30,TGTGCCTGGAGTGTACTGGAGACCCAGTACTTC,CAWSVLETQYF
TRBJ2-3,NA,NA,TRBV7-3,TGTGCCAGCAGCCCGGGGGTGGCAGATACGCAGTATTTT,CASSPGVADTQYF
TRBJ2-7,once,NA,TRBV7-2,TGTGCCAGCAGCCGAGGGGCGGCGTACGAGCAGTACTTC,CASSRGAAYEQYF
TRBJ2-2,NA,NA,TRBV24-1,TGTGCCACCAGTGCTCGAAGGGGGGGCACCGGGGAGCTGTTTTTT,CATSARRGGTGELFF
TRBJ2-5,NA,TRBD2,TRBV9,TGTGCCAGCAGCGTATGGGCGGGAGAGGTTCGAGAGACCCAGTACTTC,CASSVWAGEVRETQYF
TRBJ2-5,once,NA,TRBV6-5,TGTGCCAGCAGTTACGGCGGGGTGGGGGAGACCCAGTACTTC,CASSYGGVGETQYF
TRBJ1-1,NA,TRBD1,TRBV19,TGTGCCAGTAGTATCACCCTGACAGGGGTAGCTGAAGCTTTCTTT,CASSITLTGVAEAFF
TRBJ2-4,NA,TRBD1,TRBV19,TGTGCCAGTGAGGGCCCGGGACAGGCCAAAAACATTCAGTACTTC,CASEGPGQAKNIQYF
TRBJ1-5,NA,TRBD1,TRBV19,TGTGCCAGTGCGATGGACAGGCCGCTATATAGCAATCAGCCCCAGCATTTT,CASAMDRPLYSNQPQHF
TRBJ2-5,once,TRBD1,TRBV4-3,TGCGCCAGCAGCCAACACAGGGGGCGAGGAGAGACCCAGTACTTC,CASSQHRGRGETQYF